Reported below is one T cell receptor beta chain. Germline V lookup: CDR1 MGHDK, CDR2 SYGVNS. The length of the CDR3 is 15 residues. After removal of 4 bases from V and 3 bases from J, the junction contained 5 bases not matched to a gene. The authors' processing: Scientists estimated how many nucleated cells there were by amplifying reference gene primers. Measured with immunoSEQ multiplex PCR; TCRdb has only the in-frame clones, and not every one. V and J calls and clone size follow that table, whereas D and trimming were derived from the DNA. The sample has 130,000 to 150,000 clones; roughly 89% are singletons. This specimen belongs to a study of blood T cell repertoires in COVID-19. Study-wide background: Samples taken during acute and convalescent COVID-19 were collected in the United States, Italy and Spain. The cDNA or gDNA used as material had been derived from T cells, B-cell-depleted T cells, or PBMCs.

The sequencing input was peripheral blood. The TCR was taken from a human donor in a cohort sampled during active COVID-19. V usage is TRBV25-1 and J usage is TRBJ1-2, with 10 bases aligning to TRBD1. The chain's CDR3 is CASSASTGGYYGYTF. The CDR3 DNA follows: TGTGCCAGCAGTGCCTCGACAGGGGGCTACTATGGCTACACCTTC.